This TCR beta chain was found in a study of PD-L1 blockade in urothelial cancer. This CDR3 comprises 14 residues. Germline V lookup: CDR1 SNHLY, CDR2 FYNNEI. The V and J ends lost 2 bases and 0 bases respectively, with 5 bases between them. The time point is: peripheral blood 6 weeks after treatment start. Sample numbers ranged from 1 to 8 per patient, encompassing pretreatment and on-treatment collections. The method was immunoSEQ multiplex PCR; TCRdb's version includes in-frame clones alone and lacks a portion of them. The table shows 50,000 or so clones, with approximately 86% occurring only once. The specimen comprised PBMCs, sampled around atezolizumab (anti-PD-L1) treatment. The V gene is TRBV2, the J gene TRBJ1-5, with D unclear. The TCR originated in a man in his fifties or sixties with urothelial cancer. CDR3 bases: TGTGCCAGCAGTGAACAGTATAGCAATCAGCCCCAGCATTTT. Residues: CASSEQYSNQPQHF.